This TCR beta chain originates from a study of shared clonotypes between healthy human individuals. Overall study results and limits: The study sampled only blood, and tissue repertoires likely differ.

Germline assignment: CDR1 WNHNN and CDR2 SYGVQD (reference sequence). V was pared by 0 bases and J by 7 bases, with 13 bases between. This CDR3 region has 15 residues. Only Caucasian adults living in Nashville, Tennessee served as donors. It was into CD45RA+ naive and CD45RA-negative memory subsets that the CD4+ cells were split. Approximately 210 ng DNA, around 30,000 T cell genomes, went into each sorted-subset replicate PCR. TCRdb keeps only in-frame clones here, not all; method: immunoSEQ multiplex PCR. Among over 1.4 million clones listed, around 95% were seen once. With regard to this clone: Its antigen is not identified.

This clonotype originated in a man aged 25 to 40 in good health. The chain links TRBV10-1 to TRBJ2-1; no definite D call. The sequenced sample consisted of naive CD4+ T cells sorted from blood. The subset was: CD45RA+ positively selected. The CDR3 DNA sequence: TGCGCCAGCAGTGAGTCGGTTAGGTCGCCTAATGAGCAGTTCTTC. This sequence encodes CASSESVRSPNEQFF.